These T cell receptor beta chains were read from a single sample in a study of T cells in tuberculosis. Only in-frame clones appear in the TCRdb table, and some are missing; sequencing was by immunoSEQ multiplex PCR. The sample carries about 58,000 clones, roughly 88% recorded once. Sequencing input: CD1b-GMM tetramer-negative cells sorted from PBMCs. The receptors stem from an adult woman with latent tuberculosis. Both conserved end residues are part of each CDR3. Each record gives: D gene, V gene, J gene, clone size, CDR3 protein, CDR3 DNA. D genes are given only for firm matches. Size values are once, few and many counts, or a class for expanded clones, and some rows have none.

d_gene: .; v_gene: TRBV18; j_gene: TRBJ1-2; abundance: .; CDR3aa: CASSPPTVYGYTF; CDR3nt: TGTGCCAGCTCACCACCCACAGTTTATGGCTACACCTTC
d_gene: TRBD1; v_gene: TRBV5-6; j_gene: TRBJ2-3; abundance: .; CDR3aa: CASEFGTALFTDTQYF; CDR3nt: TGTGCCAGCGAGTTCGGGACAGCTCTCTTCACAGATACGCAGTATTTT
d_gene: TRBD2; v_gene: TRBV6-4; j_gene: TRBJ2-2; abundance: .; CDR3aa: CASRAGGHTGELFF; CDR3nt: TGTGCCAGCAGAGCGGGGGGACACACCGGGGAGCTGTTTTTT
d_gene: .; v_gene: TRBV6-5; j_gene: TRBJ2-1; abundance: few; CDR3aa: CASSYRGSYNEQFF; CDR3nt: TGTGCCAGCAGTTACAGGGGATCCTACAATGAGCAGTTCTTC
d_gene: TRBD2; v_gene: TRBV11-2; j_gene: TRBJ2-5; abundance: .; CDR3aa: CASSLDLAGAVGETQYF; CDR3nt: TGTGCCAGCAGCTTAGATCTAGCGGGGGCCGTGGGGGAGACCCAGTACTTC
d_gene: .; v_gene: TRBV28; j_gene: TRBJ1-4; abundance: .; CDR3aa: CASSPGARDNEKLFF; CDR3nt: TGTGCCAGCAGCCCAGGGGCGCGAGATAATGAAAAACTGTTTTTT
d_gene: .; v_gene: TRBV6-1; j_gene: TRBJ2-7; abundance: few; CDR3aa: CASSETDYEQYF; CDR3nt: TGTGCCAGCAGTGAGACAGACTACGAGCAGTACTTC
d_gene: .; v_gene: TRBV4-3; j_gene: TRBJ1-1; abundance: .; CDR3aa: CASSQDRGSNTEAFF; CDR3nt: TGCGCCAGCAGCCAAGACCGGGGGTCGAACACTGAAGCTTTCTTT
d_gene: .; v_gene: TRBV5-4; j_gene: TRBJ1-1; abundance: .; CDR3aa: CASSLAGRDTEAFF; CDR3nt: TGTGCCAGCAGCTTGGCCGGGAGGGACACTGAAGCTTTCTTT
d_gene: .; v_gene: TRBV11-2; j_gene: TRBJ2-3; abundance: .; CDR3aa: CASSSSSGTDTQYF; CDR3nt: TGTGCCAGCAGCTCCTCGTCGGGCACAGATACGCAGTATTTT
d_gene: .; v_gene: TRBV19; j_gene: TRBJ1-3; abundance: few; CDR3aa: CASKDDSSGNTIYF; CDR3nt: TGTGCCAGTAAGGACGACAGCTCTGGAAACACCATATATTTT
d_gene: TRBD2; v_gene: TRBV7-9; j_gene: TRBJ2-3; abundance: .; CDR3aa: CASSPLTSLGADTQYF; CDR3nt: TGTGCCAGCAGCCCCTTGACTAGCCTCGGGGCAGATACGCAGTATTTT
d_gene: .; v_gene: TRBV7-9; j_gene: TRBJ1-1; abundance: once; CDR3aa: CASSAPYESMNTEAFF; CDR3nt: TGTGCCAGCAGCGCCCCCTACGAGTCCATGAACACTGAAGCTTTCTTT
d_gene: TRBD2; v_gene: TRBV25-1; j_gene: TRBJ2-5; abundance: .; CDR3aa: CASSSLLAGGVETQYF; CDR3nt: TGTGCCAGCAGTTCCCTCCTAGCGGGGGGGGTAGAGACCCAGTACTTC
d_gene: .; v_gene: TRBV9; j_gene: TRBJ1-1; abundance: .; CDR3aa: CASSVRGEGTEAFF; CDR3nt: TGTGCCAGCAGCGTTAGAGGGGAGGGGACTGAAGCTTTCTTT
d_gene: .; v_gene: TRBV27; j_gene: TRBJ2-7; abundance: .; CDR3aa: CASSPSWTALLYEQYF; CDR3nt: TGTGCCAGCAGCCCCTCCTGGACAGCGTTACTCTACGAGCAGTACTTC
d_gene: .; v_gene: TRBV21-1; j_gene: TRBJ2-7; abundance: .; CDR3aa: CASSSKGREGAYEQYF; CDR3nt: TGTGCCAGCTCTTCGAAGGGGCGGGAAGGAGCCTACGAGCAGTACTTC
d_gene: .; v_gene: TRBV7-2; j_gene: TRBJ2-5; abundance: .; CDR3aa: CASSFGVRETQYF; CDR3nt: TGTGCCAGCAGCTTCGGGGTAAGGGAGACCCAGTACTTC
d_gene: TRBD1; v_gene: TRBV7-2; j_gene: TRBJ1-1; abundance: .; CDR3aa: CASSLGGTAGTEAFF; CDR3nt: TGTGCCAGCAGCTTAGGGGGGACAGCGGGCACTGAAGCTTTCTTT
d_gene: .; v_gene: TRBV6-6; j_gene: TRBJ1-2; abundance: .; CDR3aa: CASSSQGVGGYTF; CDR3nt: TGTGCCAGCAGTTCACAGGGCGTTGGCGGCTACACCTTC
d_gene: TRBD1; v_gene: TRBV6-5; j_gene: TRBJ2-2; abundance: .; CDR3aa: CASSWTGGVSGELFF; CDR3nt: TGTGCCAGCAGTTGGACAGGGGGCGTATCCGGGGAGCTGTTTTTT
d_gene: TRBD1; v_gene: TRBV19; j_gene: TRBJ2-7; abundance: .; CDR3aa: CASSLGQPAYEQYF; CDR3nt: TGTGCCAGTAGTCTGGGACAGCCCGCCTACGAGCAGTACTTC
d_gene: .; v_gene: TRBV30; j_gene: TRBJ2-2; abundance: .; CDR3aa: CAWSGAAGTNTGELFF; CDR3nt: TGTGCCTGGAGTGGGGCGGCAGGGACGAACACCGGGGAGCTGTTTTTT
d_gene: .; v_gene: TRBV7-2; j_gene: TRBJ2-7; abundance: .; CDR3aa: CASSSSDSYEQYF; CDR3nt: TGTGCCAGCAGCTCTAGCGACTCCTACGAGCAGTACTTC
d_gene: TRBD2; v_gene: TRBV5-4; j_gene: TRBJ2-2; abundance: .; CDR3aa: CASGSLAGANTGELFF; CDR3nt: TGTGCCAGCGGATCCCTAGCGGGAGCCAACACCGGGGAGCTGTTTTTT
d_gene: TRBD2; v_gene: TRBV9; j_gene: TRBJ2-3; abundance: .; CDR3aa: CASSVGGGGDDTQYF; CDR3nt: TGTGCCAGCAGCGTAGGGGGCGGGGGGGATGATACGCAGTATTTT
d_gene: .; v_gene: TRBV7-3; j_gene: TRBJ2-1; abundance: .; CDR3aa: CASSAQGYEQFF; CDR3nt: TGTGCCAGCAGCGCCCAGGGGTATGAGCAGTTCTTC
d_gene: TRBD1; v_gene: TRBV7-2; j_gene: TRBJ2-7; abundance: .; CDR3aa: CASSRQGYEQYF; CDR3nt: TGTGCCAGCAGCAGACAGGGGTACGAGCAGTACTTC
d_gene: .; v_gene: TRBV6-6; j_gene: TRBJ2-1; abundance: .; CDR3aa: CASSWGDNEQFF; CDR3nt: TGTGCCAGCAGTTGGGGGGACAATGAGCAGTTCTTC
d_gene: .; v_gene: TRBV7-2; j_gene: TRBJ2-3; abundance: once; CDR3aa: CASSLDQRDTQYF; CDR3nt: TGTGCCAGCAGCTTAGACCAACGGGATACGCAGTATTTT
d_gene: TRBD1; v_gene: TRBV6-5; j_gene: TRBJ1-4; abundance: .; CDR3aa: CASSKRTGDNEKLFF; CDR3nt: TGTGCCAGCAGTAAGAGGACAGGCGATAATGAAAAACTGTTTTTT
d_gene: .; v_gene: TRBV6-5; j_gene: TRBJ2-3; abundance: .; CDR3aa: CASSQSGSTDTQYF; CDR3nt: TGTGCCAGCAGCCAAAGCGGGAGCACAGATACGCAGTATTTT
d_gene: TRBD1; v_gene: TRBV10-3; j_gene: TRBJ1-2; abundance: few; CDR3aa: CAISPRGDYGYTF; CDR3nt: TGTGCCATCAGCCCCAGGGGGGACTATGGCTACACCTTC
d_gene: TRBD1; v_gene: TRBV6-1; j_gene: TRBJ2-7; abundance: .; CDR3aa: CASSETGGIDEQYF; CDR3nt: TGTGCCAGCAGTGAGACAGGGGGCATCGACGAGCAGTACTTC
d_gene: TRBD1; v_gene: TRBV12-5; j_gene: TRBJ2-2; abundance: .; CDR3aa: CASGLVQGAVAGELFF; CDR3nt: TGTGCTAGTGGTTTGGTACAGGGGGCTGTCGCCGGGGAGCTGTTTTTT
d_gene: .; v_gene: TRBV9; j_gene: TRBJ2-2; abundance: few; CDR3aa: CASSVDGGHTGELFF; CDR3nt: TGTGCCAGCAGCGTAGATGGGGGCCACACCGGGGAGCTGTTTTTT
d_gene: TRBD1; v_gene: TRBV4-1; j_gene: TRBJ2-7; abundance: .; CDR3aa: CASSQVGTGGEQYF; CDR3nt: TGCGCCAGCAGCCAAGTCGGGACAGGCGGAGAGCAGTACTTC
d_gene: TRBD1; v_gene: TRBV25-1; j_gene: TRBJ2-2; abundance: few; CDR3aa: CASGDRGRTGELFF; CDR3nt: TGTGCCAGCGGGGACAGGGGGCGCACCGGGGAGCTGTTTTTT
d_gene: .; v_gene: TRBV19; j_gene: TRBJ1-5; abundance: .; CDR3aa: CASRQAGNQPQHF; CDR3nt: TGTGCCAGCAGACAGGCAGGCAATCAGCCCCAGCATTTT
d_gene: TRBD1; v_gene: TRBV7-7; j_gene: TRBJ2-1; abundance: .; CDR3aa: CASSSTGGNEQFF; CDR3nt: TGTGCTAGCAGCTCAACAGGGGGCAATGAGCAGTTCTTC
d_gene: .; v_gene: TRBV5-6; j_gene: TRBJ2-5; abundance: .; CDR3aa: CASSLVVGGGKTQYF; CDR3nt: TGTGCCAGCAGCTTGGTGGTAGGGGGAGGGAAGACCCAGTACTTC
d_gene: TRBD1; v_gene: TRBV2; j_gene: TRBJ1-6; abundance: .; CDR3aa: CASVTGVNSPLHF; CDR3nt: TGTGCCAGCGTGACAGGGGTAAATTCACCCCTCCACTTT
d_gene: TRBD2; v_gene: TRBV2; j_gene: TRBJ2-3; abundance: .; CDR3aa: CASSGPSGVGNTQYF; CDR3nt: TGTGCCAGCAGTGGACCTAGCGGCGTTGGGAATACGCAGTATTTT
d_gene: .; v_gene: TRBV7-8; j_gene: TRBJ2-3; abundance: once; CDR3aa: CASSPTNRRTDTQYF; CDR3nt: TGTGCCAGCAGCCCGACTAATCGGCGCACAGATACGCAGTATTTT
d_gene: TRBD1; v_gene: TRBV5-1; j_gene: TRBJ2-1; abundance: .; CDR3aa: CASSLGGTGTYNEQFF; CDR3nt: TGCGCCAGCAGCTTGGGGGGGACAGGGACTTACAATGAGCAGTTCTTC
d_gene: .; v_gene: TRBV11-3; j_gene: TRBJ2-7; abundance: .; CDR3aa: CASSLGGQTYEQYF; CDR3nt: TGTGCCAGCAGCTTAGGCGGACAGACCTACGAGCAGTACTTC
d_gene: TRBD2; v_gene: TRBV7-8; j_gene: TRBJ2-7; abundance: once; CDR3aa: CASKRDPSGGIDEQYF; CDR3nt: TGTGCCAGCAAGAGGGATCCGAGCGGGGGAATCGACGAGCAGTACTTC
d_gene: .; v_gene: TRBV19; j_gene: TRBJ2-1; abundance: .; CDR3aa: CASSNALLKIPFF; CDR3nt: TGTGCCAGTAGTAACGCCTTGCTAAAGATTCCGTTCTTC
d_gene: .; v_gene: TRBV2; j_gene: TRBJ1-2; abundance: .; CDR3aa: CASRGQSYGYTF; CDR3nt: TGTGCCAGCAGGGGACAATCCTATGGCTACACCTTC
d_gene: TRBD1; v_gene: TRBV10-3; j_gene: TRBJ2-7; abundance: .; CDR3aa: CAISSSSGTGFSYEQYF; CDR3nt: TGTGCCATCAGCTCTTCCTCCGGGACAGGGTTTTCCTACGAGCAGTACTTC
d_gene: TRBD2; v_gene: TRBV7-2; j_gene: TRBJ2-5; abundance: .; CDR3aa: CASMFLAGVTETQYF; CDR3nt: TGTGCCAGCATGTTTTTAGCGGGAGTGACAGAGACCCAGTACTTC
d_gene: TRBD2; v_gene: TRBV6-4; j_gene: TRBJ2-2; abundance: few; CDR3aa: CASSAVAGENTGELFF; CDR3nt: TGTGCCAGCAGTGCGGTAGCGGGGGAGAACACCGGGGAGCTGTTTTTT
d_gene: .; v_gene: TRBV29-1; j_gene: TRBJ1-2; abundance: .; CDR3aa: CSATSVYGYTF; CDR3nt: TGCAGCGCCACCTCGGTTTACGGCTACACCTTC
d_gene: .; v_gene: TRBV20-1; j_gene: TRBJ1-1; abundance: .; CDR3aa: CSAFRETEAFF; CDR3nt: TGCAGTGCTTTTAGGGAGACTGAAGCTTTCTTT
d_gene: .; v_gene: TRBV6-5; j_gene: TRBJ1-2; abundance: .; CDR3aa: CASSYSTGGQGYTF; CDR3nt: TGTGCCAGCAGTTACTCGACGGGTGGTCAGGGCTACACCTTC
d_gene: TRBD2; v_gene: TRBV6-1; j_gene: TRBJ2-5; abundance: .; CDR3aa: CASTLGGLEETQYF; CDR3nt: TGTGCCAGCACCTTGGGGGGGTTGGAAGAGACCCAGTACTTC
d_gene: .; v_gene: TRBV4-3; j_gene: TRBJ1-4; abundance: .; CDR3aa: CASSQGAATNEKLFF; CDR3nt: TGCGCCAGCAGCCAAGGCGCGGCAACTAATGAAAAACTGTTTTTT
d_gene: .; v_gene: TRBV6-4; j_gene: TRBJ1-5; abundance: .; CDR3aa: CVSSARRTDQPQHF; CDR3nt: TGTGTCAGCAGTGCCCGGAGGACAGATCAGCCCCAGCATTTT
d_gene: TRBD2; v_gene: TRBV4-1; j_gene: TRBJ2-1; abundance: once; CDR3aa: CASSRGLAGLYEQFF; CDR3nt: TGCGCCAGCAGTCGGGGACTAGCGGGGCTCTATGAGCAGTTCTTC
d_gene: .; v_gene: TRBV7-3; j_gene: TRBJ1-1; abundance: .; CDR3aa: CASSIGGGAEAFF; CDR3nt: TGTGCCAGCAGCATAGGGGGTGGTGCTGAAGCTTTCTTT